These T cell receptor beta chains were read from a single sample in a study of blood T cells in healthy people across ages. TCRdb re-called the 5' RACE reads through MiXCR, storing one row per CDR3 protein. In the table there are over 500,000 distinct CDR3 sequences, 45% to 60% of which are singletons. The sample consisted of blood. The receptors derive from a woman of 80 years or more in good health. The CDR3 runs from the conserved cysteine through the conserved F or W. The D gene is left open where the match is weak.

d_call: NA
v_call: TRBV5-1
cdr3_aa: CASSGTDEQYF

d_call: TRBD2
v_call: TRBV7-6
cdr3_aa: CASSSGPGSGLAGDTGELFF

d_call: NA
v_call: TRBV28
cdr3_aa: CASSPPSGIYGYTF

d_call: TRBD2
v_call: TRBV7-2
cdr3_aa: CASSLGTSGTGELFF

d_call: NA
v_call: TRBV24-1
cdr3_aa: CATSDPGDPTYEQYF

d_call: NA
v_call: TRBV5-1
cdr3_aa: CASSLGAVLNTEAFF

d_call: NA
v_call: TRBV5-5
cdr3_aa: CASSLGALSVDTQYF

d_call: NA
v_call: TRBV20-1
cdr3_aa: CSASEKGLTYNSPLHF

d_call: TRBD1
v_call: TRBV5-1
cdr3_aa: CASSLVLDRGDEQYF

d_call: NA
v_call: TRBV5-4
cdr3_aa: CASSGGDSSYETQYF

d_call: NA
v_call: TRBV5-1
cdr3_aa: CASSGAAGQETQYF

d_call: TRBD2
v_call: TRBV6-5
cdr3_aa: CASSSPGLAGGQQETQYF

d_call: NA
v_call: TRBV5-1
cdr3_aa: CASSFPLGSNEQFF

d_call: NA
v_call: TRBV20-1
cdr3_aa: CSAKSASAPYNEQFF

d_call: NA
v_call: TRBV27
cdr3_aa: CASTPNRFSNQPQHF